This T cell receptor beta chain was observed in a study of T cell responses to AZD1222 COVID-19 vaccine. Notes on this clone: Its antigen is currently unknown.

Trimming cost V 8 bases and J 1 base; bases outside gene matches: 5. The CDR3 extends over 13 amino acids. CDR1 is MGHRA, CDR2 YSYEKL, per germline. Study observations and caveats: Spike-spanning, vaccine-associated CD4 TCRs were dominant at 160-218 and 743-854. Among AZD1222 vaccinees, only five or six were seropositive at baseline. No repertoire was sampled before or during the peak T cell response, only after it.

TCRdb's table, derived via immunoSEQ multiplex PCR, lists solely in-frame clones and lacks some. The sample includes around 26,000 clones, 88% of them seen just once. Second-dose schedules of about 4 or about 12 weeks were combined. The specimen was peripheral blood, collected 28 days after the second AZD1222 dose. The V call is TRBV4-1, the J call TRBJ2-7, with TRBD1 matching 7 bases. The sequence was collected from an adult who received the AZD1222 COVID-19 vaccine. The CDR3 here is CASRRTGSYEQYF. In nucleotides, the CDR3 is TGCGCCAGCCGCAGGACAGGATCCTACGAGCAGTACTTC.